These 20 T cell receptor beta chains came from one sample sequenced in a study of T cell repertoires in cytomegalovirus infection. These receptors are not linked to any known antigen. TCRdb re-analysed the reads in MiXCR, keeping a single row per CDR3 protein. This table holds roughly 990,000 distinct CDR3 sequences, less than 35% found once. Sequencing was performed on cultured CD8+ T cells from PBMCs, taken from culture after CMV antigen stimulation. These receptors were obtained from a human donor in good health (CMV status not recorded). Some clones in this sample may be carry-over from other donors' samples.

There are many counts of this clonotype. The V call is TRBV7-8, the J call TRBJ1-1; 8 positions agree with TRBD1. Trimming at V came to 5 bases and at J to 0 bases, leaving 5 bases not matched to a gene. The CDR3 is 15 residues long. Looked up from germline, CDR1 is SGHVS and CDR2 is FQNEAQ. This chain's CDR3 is CASSPWTGMNTEAFF. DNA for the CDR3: TGTGCCAGCAGCCCCTGGACAGGGATGAACACTGAAGCTTTCTTT.

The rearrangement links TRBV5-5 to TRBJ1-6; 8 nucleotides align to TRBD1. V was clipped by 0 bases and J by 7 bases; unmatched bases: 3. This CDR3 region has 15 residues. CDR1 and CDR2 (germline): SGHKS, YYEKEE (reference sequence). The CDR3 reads CASSLEGTGNSPLHF. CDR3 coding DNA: TGTGCCAGCAGCTTGGAAGGGACAGGCAATTCACCCCTCCACTTT.

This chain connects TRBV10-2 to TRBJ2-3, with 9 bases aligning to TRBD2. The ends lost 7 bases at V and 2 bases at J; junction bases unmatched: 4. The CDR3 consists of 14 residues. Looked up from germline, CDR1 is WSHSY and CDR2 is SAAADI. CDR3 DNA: TGCGCCAGCACCCTAGCGGGGATCACAGATACGCAGTATTTT. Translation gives CASTLAGITDTQYF.

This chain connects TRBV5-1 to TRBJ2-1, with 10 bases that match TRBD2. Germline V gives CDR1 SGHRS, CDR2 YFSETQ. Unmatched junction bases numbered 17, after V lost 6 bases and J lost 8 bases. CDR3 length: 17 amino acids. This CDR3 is CASISGIAGGGADEQFF. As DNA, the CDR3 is TGCGCCAGCATCTCCGGAATAGCGGGGGGTGGGGCTGATGAGCAGTTCTTC.

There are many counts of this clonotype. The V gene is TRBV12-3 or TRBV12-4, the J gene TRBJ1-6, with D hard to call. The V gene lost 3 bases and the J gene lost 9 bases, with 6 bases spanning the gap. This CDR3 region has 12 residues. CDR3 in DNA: TGTGCCAGCAGTTTCGTAGGTTCACCCCTCCACTTT. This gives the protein CASSFVGSPLHF.

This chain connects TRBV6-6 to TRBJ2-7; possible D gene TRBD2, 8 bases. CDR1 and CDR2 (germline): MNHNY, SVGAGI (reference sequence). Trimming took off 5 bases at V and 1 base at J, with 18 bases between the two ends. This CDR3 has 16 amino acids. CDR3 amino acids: CASSTLREGASYEQYF. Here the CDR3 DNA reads TGTGCCAGCAGTACCCTCCGGGAGGGGGCATCCTACGAGCAGTACTTC.

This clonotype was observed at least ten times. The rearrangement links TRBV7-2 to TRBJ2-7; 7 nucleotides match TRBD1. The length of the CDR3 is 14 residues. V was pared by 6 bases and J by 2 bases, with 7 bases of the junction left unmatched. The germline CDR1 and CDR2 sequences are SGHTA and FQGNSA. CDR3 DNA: TGTGCCAGCAGTATTCATACAGGGGCCTACGAGCAGTACGTC. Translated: CASSIHTGAYEQYV.

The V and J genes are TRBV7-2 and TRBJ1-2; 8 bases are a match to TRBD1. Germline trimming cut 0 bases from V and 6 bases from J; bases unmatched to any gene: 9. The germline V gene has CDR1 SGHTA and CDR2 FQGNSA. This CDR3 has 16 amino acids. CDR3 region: CASSLALGQEAHGYTF. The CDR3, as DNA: TGTGCCAGCAGCTTAGCGCTGGGACAGGAAGCCCATGGCTACACCTTC.

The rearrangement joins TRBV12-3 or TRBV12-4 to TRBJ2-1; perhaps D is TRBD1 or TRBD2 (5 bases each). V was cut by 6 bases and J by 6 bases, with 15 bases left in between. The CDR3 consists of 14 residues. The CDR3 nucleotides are TGTGCCAGCAGGTCCAGGGACCAGGGCAATGAGCAGTTCTTC. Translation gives CASRSRDQGNEQFF.

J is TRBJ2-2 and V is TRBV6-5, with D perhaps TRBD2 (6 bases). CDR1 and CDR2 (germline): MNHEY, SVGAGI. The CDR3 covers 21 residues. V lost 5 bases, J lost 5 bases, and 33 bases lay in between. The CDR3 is CASSLAMREGTAGLGTGELFF. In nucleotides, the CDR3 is TGTGCCAGCAGTCTAGCGATGCGGGAAGGTACAGCCGGTTTAGGGACCGGGGAGCTGTTTTTT.

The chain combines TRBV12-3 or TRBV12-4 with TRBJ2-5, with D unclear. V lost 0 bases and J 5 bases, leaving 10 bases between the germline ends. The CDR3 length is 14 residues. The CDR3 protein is CASSLAVVLETQYF. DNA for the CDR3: TGTGCCAGCAGTTTAGCGGTGGTGTTGGAGACCCAGTACTTC.

In DNA form, the CDR3 reads TGCAGTGCTCAGCGGGACAGCCAAGAGACCCAGTACTTC. Residues: CSAQRDSQETQYF. The V and J genes are TRBV20-1 and TRBJ2-5; D tentatively fits TRBD1 or TRBD2 (7 bases each). The CDR3 has 13 residues. The V gene's germline CDR1 is DFQATT and CDR2 SNEGSKA (reference sequence). Trimming removed 5 bases at V and 1 base at J, with 11 bases between.

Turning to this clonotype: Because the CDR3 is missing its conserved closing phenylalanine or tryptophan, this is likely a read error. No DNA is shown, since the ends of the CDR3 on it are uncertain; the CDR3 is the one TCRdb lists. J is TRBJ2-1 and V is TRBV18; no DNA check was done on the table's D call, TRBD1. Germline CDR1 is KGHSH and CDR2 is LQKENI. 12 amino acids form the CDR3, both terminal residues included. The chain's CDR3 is CASSPGRDIPHL.

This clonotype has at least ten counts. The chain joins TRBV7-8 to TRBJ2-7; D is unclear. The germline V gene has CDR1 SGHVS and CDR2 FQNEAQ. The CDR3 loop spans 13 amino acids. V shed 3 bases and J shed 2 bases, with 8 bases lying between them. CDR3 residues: CASSFDKAYEQYV. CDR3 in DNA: TGTGCCAGCAGCTTTGACAAAGCCTACGAGCAGTACGTC.

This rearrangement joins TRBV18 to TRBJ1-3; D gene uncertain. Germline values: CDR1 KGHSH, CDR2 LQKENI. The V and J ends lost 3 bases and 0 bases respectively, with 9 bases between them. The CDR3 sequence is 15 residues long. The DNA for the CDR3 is TGTGCCAGCTCACCTGACATGCCCTCTGGAAACACCATATATTTT. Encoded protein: CASSPDMPSGNTIYF.

CDR3 residues: CASSYTPGQGAQETQYF. The CDR3 DNA reads TGTGCCAGCAGTTACACACCGGGACAGGGGGCTCAAGAGACCCAGTACTTC. The V call is TRBV6-2 or TRBV6-3, the J call TRBJ2-5, with 12 bases that match TRBD1. Germline V lookup: CDR1 MNHEY, CDR2 SVGEGT. Trimming cost V 2 bases and J 2 bases; bases outside gene matches: 6. The CDR3 length is 17 residues.

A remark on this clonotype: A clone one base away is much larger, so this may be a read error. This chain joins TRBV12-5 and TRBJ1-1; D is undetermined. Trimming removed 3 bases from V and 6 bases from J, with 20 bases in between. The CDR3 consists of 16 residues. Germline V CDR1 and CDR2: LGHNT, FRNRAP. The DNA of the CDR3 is TGTGCTAGTGGTTTTCGGTCCAAGCCCGGAGTGTCTGAAGCTTTCTTT. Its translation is CASGFRSKPGVSEAFF.

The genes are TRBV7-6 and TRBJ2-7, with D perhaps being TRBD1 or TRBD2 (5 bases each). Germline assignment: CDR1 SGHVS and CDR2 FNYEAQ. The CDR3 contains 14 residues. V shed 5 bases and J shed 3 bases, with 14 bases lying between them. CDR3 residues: CASSPGDDNYEQYF. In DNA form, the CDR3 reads TGTGCCAGCAGCCCCGGGGACGACAACTACGAGCAGTACTTC.

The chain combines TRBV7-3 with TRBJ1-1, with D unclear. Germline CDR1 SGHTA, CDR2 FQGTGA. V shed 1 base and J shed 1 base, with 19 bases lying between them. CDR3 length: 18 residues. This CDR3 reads CASSLKMVGRAGNTEAFF. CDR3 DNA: TGTGCCAGCAGCTTAAAGATGGTTGGTAGGGCGGGGAACACTGAAGCTTTCTTT.

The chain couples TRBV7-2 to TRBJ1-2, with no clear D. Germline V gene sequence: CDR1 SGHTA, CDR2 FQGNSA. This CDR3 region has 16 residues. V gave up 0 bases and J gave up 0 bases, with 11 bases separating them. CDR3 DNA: TGTGCCAGCAGCTTAGCGCGGGAGGCAGCTAACTATGGCTACACCTTC. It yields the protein CASSLAREAANYGYTF. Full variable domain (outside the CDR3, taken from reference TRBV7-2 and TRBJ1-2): GAGVSQSPSNKVTEKGKDVELRCDPISGHTALYWYRQSLGQGLEFLIYFQGNSAPDKSGLPSDRFSAERTGGSVSTLTIQRTQQEDSAVYLCASSLAREAANYGYTFGSGTRLTVV.